These 13 T cell receptor beta chains were sequenced from one sample in a study of regulatory T cells in long-lasting Graves disease. Time point denoted: newly diagnosed GD, antithyroid drugs for less than 3 months. TCR sequences were obtained from RNA taken from PBMCs. Both iRepertoire HTBI primers and Arm-PCR of CDR3 regions were used to build the TCR beta libraries. TCRdb reprocessed the multiplex PCR reads via MiXCR and lists one record per CDR3 protein. The sample gives over 400,000 distinct CDR3 sequences, 14% of which show up once; under 20% is in the top ten. These data also featured in a second study, about T cells in Graves' hyperthyroidism and ophthalmopathy.

This specimen consisted of peripheral blood mononuclear cells (PBMCs), obtained at new diagnosis, from a patient treated with antithyroid drugs. These receptors all stem from a woman between 50 and 59 years old with Graves disease.

This clonotype was seen repeatedly, ten times or more. This chain links TRBV4-1 with TRBJ2-5; D ambiguous. V lost 1 base and J 1 base, leaving 10 bases between the germline ends. Per the germline V gene, CDR1 is MGHRA and CDR2 is YSYEKL. The CDR3 runs 15 residues. CDR3 DNA sequence: TGCGCCAGCAGCCAAGGATTTACAGTCCAAGAGACCCAGTACTTC. It is translated as CASSQGFTVQETQYF.

This clonotype was recorded many times. V usage is TRBV30 and J usage is TRBJ2-2; D possibly corresponds to TRBD1 (5 bases). The CDR3 is made up of 19 amino acids. V lost 6 bases and J 0 bases, leaving 26 bases between the germline ends. The germline gives CDR1 GTSNPN, CDR2 SVGIG (reference sequence). The CDR3: CACGRGTALVGSNTGELFF. The CDR3 region has the DNA TGTGCCTGTGGTAGGGGTACGGCGCTAGTGGGCTCGAACACCGGGGAGCTGTTTTTT.

This clonotype was counted between two and nine times. This chain uses TRBV19 with TRBJ1-4; 8 positions match TRBD1. V lost 7 bases and J lost 5; bases outside the gene matches: 9. The CDR3 is 15 amino acids. CDR1 and CDR2 (germline): LNHDA, SQIVND (reference sequence). The CDR3: CASIKMGQDNEKLFF. The CDR3 nucleotides read TGTGCCAGTATTAAAATGGGACAGGACAATGAAAAACTGTTTTTT.

This chain joins TRBV7-2 and TRBJ2-2, with D maybe TRBD2 (5 bases). V was cut by 6 bases and J by 0 bases, with 20 bases left in between. This CDR3 is 18 amino acids long. The germline CDR1 and CDR2 sequences are SGHTA and FQGNSA. The CDR3 loop is CASRMTGISGTNTGELFF. Here the CDR3 DNA reads TGTGCCAGCAGAATGACGGGAATAAGTGGGACGAACACCGGGGAGCTGTTTTTT.

This clonotype was detected only a few times. This rearrangement joins TRBV30 to TRBJ2-7; D might be TRBD2 (6 bases). V lost 0 bases and J 7 bases, leaving 16 bases between the germline ends. The CDR3 runs to 14 residues. In germline, CDR1 is GTSNPN, CDR2 SVGIG (reference sequence). The CDR3 DNA reads as TGTGCCTGGAGTGTGCAAGGCCGGGGGAGGGAGCAGTACTTC. It translates to CAWSVQGRGREQYF.

Notes on this clonotype: A clone one base away is much larger, so this may be a read error. The V call is TRBV18, the J call TRBJ2-7; perhaps TRBD2 as D (6 bases). Germline CDR1 and CDR2: KGHSH and LQKENI. The CDR3 totals 13 residues. V lost 3 bases, J lost 5 bases, and 11 bases lay in between. The CDR3 reads CASSPGGPHEQYF. In DNA, the CDR3 is TGTGCCAGCTCACCCGGGGGTCCCCACGAGCAGTACTTC.

This clonotype was counted ten times or more. The V call is TRBV10-3, the J call TRBJ2-7, with 11 bases that match TRBD2. Losses at the gene ends were 6 bases for V and 7 bases for J; bases not matched to a gene: 23. In germline, CDR1 is ENHRY, CDR2 SYGVKD. CDR3 length: 19 amino acids. CDR3 bases: TGTGCCATCAGCTCCCGCGGGGGAGGTCCCGGGACTAGCGGAGCTGAGCAGTACTTC. This translates into CAISSRGGGPGTSGAEQYF.

This clonotype was seen many times. The chain joins TRBV11-2 to TRBJ2-7; D is perhaps TRBD1 or TRBD2 (5 bases each). Per the germline V gene, CDR1 is SGHAT and CDR2 is FQNNGV. The CDR3 spans 15 residues. V shed 0 bases and J shed 4 bases, with 13 bases lying between them. CDR3 DNA sequence: TGTGCCAGCAGCTTAGATGGGACCCCGGGTTACGAGCAGTACTTC. Protein sequence: CASSLDGTPGYEQYF.

This clonotype occurred many times. This rearrangement joins TRBV7-9 to TRBJ2-7; no clear D. Trimming cost V 3 bases and J 0 bases, with 12 bases left between them. From germline, CDR1 is SEHNR and CDR2 FQNEAQ (reference sequence). The CDR3 extends over 15 amino acids. CDR3 bases: TGTGCCAGCAGCTTCAGCGACCCCACCTCCTACGAGCAGTACTTC. Its translation: CASSFSDPTSYEQYF.

This clonotype has just a few counts. A much more abundant neighbour one base away suggests this may be a read error. The CDR3 does not end in the conserved phenylalanine or tryptophan, so this is likely a read error. The chain is built from TRBV28 and TRBJ2-1, with TRBD2 matching 10 bases. The CDR3 has 16 residues. Germline CDR1 is MDHEN and CDR2 is SYDVKM. V shed 2 bases and J 4 bases; nucleotides not matched to a gene: 5. The CDR3 DNA sequence: TGTGCCAGCAGTTTAGTCTGGACTAGCGGATACAATGAGCAGTTCTTA. This encodes CASSLVWTSGYNEQFL.

The rearrangement uses TRBV19 and TRBJ1-1; D not certain. V lost 7 bases and J lost 1, with 13 bases in between. Germline V gene sequence: CDR1 LNHDA, CDR2 SQIVND (reference sequence). This CDR3 spans 14 amino acids. CDR3 sequence reads: CASINTWGNTEAFF. The DNA for the CDR3 is TGTGCCAGTATTAATACCTGGGGGAACACTGAAGCTTTCTTT.

The table lists this clonotype with many counts. The J gene is TRBJ2-5, the V gene TRBV11-2, with TRBD2 matching 7 bases. The CDR3 runs 15 residues. CDR1 and CDR2 from the germline V gene are SGHAT and FQNNGV. The trim removed 2 bases at V and 2 bases at J, leaving 5 bases unmatched. The CDR3 here is CASSLSRGEQETQYF. CDR3 DNA sequence: TGTGCCAGCAGCTTAAGCCGGGGGGAGCAAGAGACCCAGTACTTC.

This clonotype has ten or more counts. The chain carries TRBV2 and TRBJ1-4, with D perhaps matching TRBD1 (5 bases). This CDR3 spans 11 amino acids. V lost 6 bases and J lost 13, with 12 bases in between. Germline CDR1 reads SNHLY; CDR2 reads FYNNEI. The CDR3 loop is CASSVRVLLFF. CDR3 sequence (DNA): TGTGCCAGCAGCGTCAGGGTCCTACTGTTTTTT.